This T cell receptor (beta chain) derives from a study of T cell responses to AZD1222 COVID-19 vaccine. General study results and limits: The donors showed a predominance of white British ancestry and of females, with possible underestimation of clonal diversity. CD4 TCRs covered the whole spike, strongest at regions 160-218 and 743-854. Vaccination with two AZD1222 doses was followed by a rise in Spike-specific TCR breadth and depth.

The protocol was immunoSEQ multiplex PCR, while the TCRdb copy is restricted to in-frame clones and leaves out a portion. The table shows over 60,000 clones, with about 80% occurring only once. The V end was cut by 0 bases, the J end by 7 bases, with 10 bases between. CDR1 is MNHEY and CDR2 is SVGEGT in the germline V gene. This CDR3 has 14 residues. Second-dose recipients at about 4 or about 12 weeks were treated as one pooled group. On this clone: Its antigen is undetermined.

This clonotype was obtained from an adult who received the AZD1222 COVID-19 vaccine. The starting material was peripheral blood, obtained 28 days after the second AZD1222 dose. The chain couples TRBV6-2 or TRBV6-3 to TRBJ2-4; D possibly uses TRBD1 or TRBD2 (6 bases each). The CDR3: CASSYSIGGNIQYF. The CDR3 DNA reads as TGTGCCAGCAGTTACTCGATAGGGGGGAACATTCAGTACTTC.